The clone carrying this T cell receptor beta chain has just a few counts. These data belong to a study of T cells after yellow fever vaccination. TCRdb recomputed calls from the 5' RACE reads with MiXCR, one row per CDR3 protein. The data hold 620,000 or so distinct CDR3 sequences, with about 12% observed a single time. The clonotype was recovered from a man aged 25-45 years who received the YFV17D yellow fever vaccine. Specimen: PBMCs, collected on the day of the yellow fever booster vaccination.

CDR3: CSVSWGLLGNEQFF. The CDR3 DNA sequence: TGCAGCGTTTCGTGGGGGCTCCTGGGCAATGAGCAGTTCTTC. The chain couples TRBV29-1 to TRBJ2-1, with a weak D call TRBD1 (6 bases). Looked up from germline, CDR1 is SQVTM and CDR2 is ANQGSEA. CDR3 size: 14 residues. Trimming left V 5 bases short and J 6 bases short, with 17 bases between.